Below are 5 T cell receptor gamma chains sequenced from a single sample in a study of Vδ1+ human thymocytes. Study findings and constraints: In the thymus, TRG and TRD repertoires looked highly polyclonal with Gaussian CDR3 lengths.

These receptors are not linked to any known antigen. The template was reverse-transcribed extracted RNA. Multiplex PCR used pooled V-gene forward primers and a constant-region reverse primer to amplify CDR3s. TCRdb applied CATT to the multiplex PCR reads for clone calling. The profile shows tens of thousands of gamma-chain clones, around 20% of them singletons. Material for sequencing was Vdelta1+ gamma-delta thymocytes from the thymus. Subset here: FACS-sorted CD3+ TCRalphabeta- TCRVdelta1+ TCRVdelta2- thymocytes. These receptors were obtained from a girl less than two years old who had congenital heart surgery.

The V call is TRGV9, the J call TRGJ1 or TRGJ2. The CDR3 is made up of 14 amino acids. Germline V lookup: CDR1 GITISATS, CDR2 ISYDGTV (reference sequence). V trimming: 5 bases; J trimming: 3 bases; junction bases outside the gene matches: 10. This CDR3 is CALWAEGLYYKKLF. The DNA for the CDR3 is TGTGCCTTGTGGGCAGAGGGGCTTTATTATAAGAAACTCTTT.

This clone was picked up a small number of times. This chain uses TRGV9 with TRGJP1. The germline gives CDR1 GITISATS, CDR2 ISYDGTV (reference sequence). The CDR3 has 17 amino acids. V shed 0 bases and J 0 bases; nucleotides not matched to a gene: 7. The CDR3 region is CALWEVQTDTTGWFKIF. The CDR3 DNA reads as TGTGCCTTGTGGGAGGTGCAGACTGATACCACTGGTTGGTTCAAGATATTT.

Points on this clone: The sample holds other DNA sequences that translate to the same CDR3. This chain joins TRGV2 and TRGJP1. CDR3 length: 13 amino acids. Germline loops: CDR1 EGSNGY, CDR2 YDSYNSKV. The trim removed 0 bases at V and 8 bases at J, leaving 3 bases unmatched. The CDR3 DNA reads as TGTGCCACCTGGGACGGGCCAGGTTGGTTCAAGATATTT. This codes for CATWDGPGWFKIF.

As for this clone: The same CDR3 also results from other DNA sequences found in this sample. V gene TRGV2 combines with J gene TRGJP2. The CDR3 runs 15 residues. Trimming cost V 1 base and J 5 bases; bases outside gene matches: 7. Per germline, CDR1 EGSNGY and CDR2 YDSYNSKV. Here the CDR3 DNA reads TGTGCCACCTGGGACGGCTTGGGGAGTGATTGGATCAAGACGTTT. Its translation is CATWDGLGSDWIKTF.

This clone was observed a handful of times. Relative to the germline gene, one junction end is altered; a read error may explain this. The chain combines TRGV9 with TRGJ1 or TRGJ2. The length of the CDR3 is 13 residues. The germline CDR1 and CDR2 sequences are GITISATS and ISYDGTV (reference sequence). CDR3 bases: TGTGCCTTGCGGGAATTGAATTATTATAAGAAACTCTTT. It specifies CALRELNYYKKLF.